This T cell receptor (beta chain) derives from a study of blood T cell repertoires in COVID-19. For the study at large: Samples came from the United States, Italy and Spain, spanning acute and convalescent COVID-19.

V lost 0 bases, J lost 8 bases, and 9 bases stayed unmatched. Per germline, CDR1 SGHTA and CDR2 FQGNSA. CDR3 length: 16 amino acids. The method was immunoSEQ multiplex PCR; TCRdb's version includes in-frame clones alone and lacks a portion of them. This table has almost 200,000 clones, 86% appearing once. The source of this sequence is a woman between 65 and 79 years old with acute or convalescent COVID-19. Specimen: peripheral blood. The genes are TRBV7-2 and TRBJ2-1, with TRBD1 identical over 8 bases. The CDR3 nucleotides are TGTGCCAGCAGCTTAGCGGGGGCAGGGGGCGTTGATGAGCAGTTCTTC. It codes for CASSLAGAGGVDEQFF.